This T cell receptor (beta chain) was sequenced in a study of T-cell memory formation after mild COVID-19. About the research overall: TCR clusters were largely donor specific.

CDR3 size: 15 residues. Germline V gene data show CDR1 as LGHNA and CDR2 as YNFKEQ. TCRdb recomputed calls from the 5' RACE reads with MiXCR, one row per CDR3 protein. The top ten clones hold 20% to 25% of a sample with approximately 290,000 distinct CDR3 sequences, 15% to 20% of them seen once. Input material: PBMCs or a T cell subset sorted from them (not recorded which). This chain connects TRBV4-2 to TRBJ2-1, with 10 bases fitting TRBD2. TRBJ2-7 matches the DNA end more closely, so the J call is doubtful. This TCR derives from a man in his late teens or twenties who had mild COVID-19 (a few samples of this study predate the infection). Cell type and time point are not known. The CDR3: CASSQGSSGGYEQYF. The CDR3 DNA follows: TGTGCCAGCAGCCAAGGCTCTAGCGGGGGCTACGAGCAGTACTTC.